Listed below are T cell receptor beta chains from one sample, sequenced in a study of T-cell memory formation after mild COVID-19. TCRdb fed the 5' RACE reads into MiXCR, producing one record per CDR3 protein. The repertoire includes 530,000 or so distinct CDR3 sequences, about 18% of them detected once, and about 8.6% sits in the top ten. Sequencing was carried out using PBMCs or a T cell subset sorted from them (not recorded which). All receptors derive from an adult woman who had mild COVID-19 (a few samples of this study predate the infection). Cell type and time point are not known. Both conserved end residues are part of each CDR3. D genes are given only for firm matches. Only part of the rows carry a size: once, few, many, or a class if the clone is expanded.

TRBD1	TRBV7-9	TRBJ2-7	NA	CASSLSGTGPYEQYF	TGTGCCAGCAGCTTATCCGGGACAGGACCCTACGAGCAGTACTTC
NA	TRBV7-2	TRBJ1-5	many	CASSLGVDRYSNQPQHF	TGTGCCAGCAGCTTAGGAGTGGACCGTTATAGCAATCAGCCCCAGCATTTT
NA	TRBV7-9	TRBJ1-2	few	CASSLQGPDYGYTF	TGTGCCAGCAGCCTCCAGGGCCCGGACTATGGCTACACCTTC
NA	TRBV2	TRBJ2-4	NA	CASSEGRSKNIQYF	TGTGCCAGCAGTGAAGGTCGTTCCAAAAACATTCAGTACTTC
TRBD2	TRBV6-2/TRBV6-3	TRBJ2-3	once	CASISFPISGASTDTQYF	TGTGCCAGCATCTCATTCCCAATTAGCGGGGCTAGCACAGATACGCAGTATTTT
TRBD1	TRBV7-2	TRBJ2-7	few	CASSPTGDRRSYEQYF	TGTGCCAGCAGCCCGACGGGGGACAGGCGCTCCTACGAGCAGTACTTC
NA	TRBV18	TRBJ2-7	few	CASSAANEQYF	TGTGCCAGCTCAGCAGCCAACGAGCAGTACTTC
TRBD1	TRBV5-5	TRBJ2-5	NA	CASSDGTGGQTQYF	TGTGCCAGCAGCGATGGGACAGGGGGCCAGACCCAGTACTTC
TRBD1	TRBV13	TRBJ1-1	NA	CASSNPGQLNTEAFF	TGTGCCAGCAGCAACCCGGGACAGTTGAACACTGAAGCTTTCTTT
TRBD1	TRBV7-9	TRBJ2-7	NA	CASQSGDRGQFPSYEQYF	TGTGCCAGCCAATCTGGGGACAGGGGGCAGTTTCCCTCCTACGAGCAGTACTTC
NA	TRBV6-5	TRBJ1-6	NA	CASSYPGTHSPLHF	TGTGCCAGCAGTTACCCAGGGACGCATTCACCCCTCCACTTT
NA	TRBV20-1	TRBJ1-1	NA	CSARDLRQAVLHRVTEAFF	TGCAGTGCTAGAGATTTGCGACAGGCAGTGCTCCATAGGGTTACTGAAGCTTTCTTT
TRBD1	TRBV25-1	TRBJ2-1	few	CASSGPDRADEQFF	TGTGCCAGCAGTGGCCCGGACAGGGCCGATGAGCAGTTCTTC
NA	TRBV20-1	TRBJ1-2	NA	CSARDLQEGTGTGYTF	TGCAGTGCTAGAGATCTCCAGGAAGGAACTGGAACTGGCTACACCTTC
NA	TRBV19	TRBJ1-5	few	CASSTQRSNQPQHF	TGTGCCAGTAGTACACAGAGGAGCAATCAGCCCCAGCATTTT
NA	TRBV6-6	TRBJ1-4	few	CASRQDEKLFF	TGTGCCAGCAGGCAGGATGAAAAACTGTTTTTT
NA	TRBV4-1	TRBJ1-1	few	CASTTPGDTEAFF	TGCGCCAGCACCACCCCTGGGGACACTGAAGCTTTCTTT
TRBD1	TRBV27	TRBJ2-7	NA	CASSQPGQGRYEQYF	TGTGCCAGCAGTCAACCGGGACAGGGTCGGTACGAGCAGTACTTC
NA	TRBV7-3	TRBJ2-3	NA	CASSLTYRDTDTQYF	TGTGCCAGCAGCTTAACGTACAGGGACACAGATACGCAGTATTTT
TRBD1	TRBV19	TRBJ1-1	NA	CASKPGQETNTEAFF	TGTGCCAGTAAGCCGGGACAGGAGACGAACACTGAAGCTTTCTTT
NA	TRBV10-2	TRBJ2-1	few	CASFRDSGKGEQFF	TGCGCCAGCTTTAGGGACAGCGGGAAGGGTGAGCAGTTCTTC
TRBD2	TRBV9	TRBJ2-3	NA	CASSAGTSSFTQYF	TGTGCCAGCAGCGCGGGGACTAGCTCTTTTACGCAGTATTTT
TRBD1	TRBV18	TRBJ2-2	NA	CASSFGTDPGELFF	TGTGCCAGCTCATTCGGGACAGACCCCGGGGAGCTGTTTTTT
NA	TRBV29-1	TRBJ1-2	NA	CSVGPQALDYGYTF	TGCAGCGTTGGGCCACAGGCACTGGACTATGGCTACACCTTC
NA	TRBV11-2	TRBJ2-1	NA	CASSLGRGSFYNEQFF	TGTGCCAGCAGCTTAGGTCGGGGCTCGTTCTACAATGAGCAGTTCTTC
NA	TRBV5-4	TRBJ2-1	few	CASSPNTGDEQFF	TGTGCCAGCAGCCCTAACACTGGCGATGAGCAGTTCTTC
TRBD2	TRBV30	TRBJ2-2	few	CARGSIAGELFF	TGTGCTCGCGGGAGTATTGCCGGGGAGCTGTTTTTT
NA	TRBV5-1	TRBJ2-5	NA	CASRPGQGETQYF	TGCGCCAGCAGACCGGGACAAGGAGAGACCCAGTACTTC
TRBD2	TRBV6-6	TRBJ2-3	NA	CASTYGRMRGTQYF	TGTGCCAGCACCTACGGGAGGATGAGGGGTACGCAGTATTTT